Listed here are 13 T cell receptor beta chains from one sample, sequenced in a study of identical twins. MiXCR was run by TCRdb on the 5' RACE reads, yielding one entry per CDR3 protein. The table lists 450,000 or so distinct CDR3 sequences, less than 25% of them singletons. This same sample was also part of a study on T cells expressing NK-cell markers.

Sequenced sample: CD4+ T cells sorted from blood. The receptor source for this set is a woman aged 18-30 years in good health.

Only a few counts were recorded for this clonotype. The chain uses TRBV9 and TRBJ2-7; 7 bases agree with TRBD1. The ends lost 3 bases at V and 2 bases at J; junction bases unmatched: 8. Germline V gene data show CDR1 as SGDLS and CDR2 as YYNGEE. This CDR3 comprises 15 residues. CDR3 sequence (DNA): TGTGCCAGCAGCGAGGGGGCAGGGGAACCCTACGAGCAGTACTTC. Protein product: CASSEGAGEPYEQYF. Combining the CDR3 with reference TRBV9 and TRBJ2-7 gives the whole variable domain DSGVTQTPKHLITATGQRVTLRCSPRSGDLSVYWYQQSLDQGLQFLIQYYNGEERAKGNILERFSAQQFPDLHSELNLSSLELGDSALYFCASSEGAGEPYEQYFGPGTRLTVT.

This clonotype came up many times. The chain couples TRBV20-1 to TRBJ1-1, with 7 bases aligning to TRBD1. The CDR3 is made up of 14 amino acids. Germline CDR1 is DFQATT and CDR2 is SNEGSKA (reference sequence). Germline trimming cut 1 base from V and 1 base from J; bases unmatched to any gene: 3. The CDR3 DNA sequence: TGCAGTGCTAGAGGAAAGGGGGCGAACACTGAAGCTTTCTTT. Protein sequence: CSARGKGANTEAFF.

The rearrangement uses TRBV14 and TRBJ2-2, with D hard to call. The CDR3 extends over 15 amino acids. The germline V and J ends were trimmed by 4 bases and 7 bases, with 16 bases remaining between them. CDR1 is SGHDN and CDR2 is FVKESK in the germline V gene. Written as DNA, the CDR3 is TGTGCCAGCAGCCCTTCACTGTTGGTCGACGGGGAGCTGTTTTTT. Its protein is CASSPSLLVDGELFF.

This clonotype was detected only a few times. The chain joins TRBV18 to TRBJ2-7; possible D gene TRBD2, 6 bases. V was trimmed by 6 bases and J by 6 bases, leaving 12 bases between them. The CDR3 covers 12 residues. Germline CDR1 and CDR2: KGHSH and LQKENI. CDR3 bases: TGTGCCAGCTCTCGCGACGGGGGCGAGCAGTACTTC. It is translated as CASSRDGGEQYF. The full variable domain, with the rest looked up from reference TRBV18 and TRBJ2-7, is NAGVMQNPRHLVRRRGQEARLRCSPMKGHSHVYWYRQLPEEGLKFMVYLQKENIIDESGMPKERFSAEFPKEGPSILRIQQVVRGDSAAYFCASSRDGGEQYFGPGTRLTVT.

The CDR3 loop reads CASSPRLEADTQYF. The CDR3 nucleotides read TGTGCCAGCAGCCCCCGGCTGGAAGCAGATACGCAGTATTTT. The V gene is TRBV5-4, the J gene TRBJ2-3, with D uncertain. The CDR3 is 14 amino acids. V lost 4 bases, J lost 4 bases, and 13 bases lay in between. From germline, CDR1 is SGHNT and CDR2 YYREEE (reference sequence).

This CDR3 reads CASGAGTSVGEQYF. The CDR3 DNA reads TGTGCCAGCGGAGCCGGGACTAGCGTTGGCGAGCAGTACTTC. V is TRBV6-1 and J is TRBJ2-7; 10 positions agree with TRBD2. The ends lost 8 bases at V and 6 bases at J; junction bases unmatched: 10. The CDR3 has 14 residues. Germline lookup yields CDR1 MNHNS and CDR2 SASEGT.

This clonotype came up a few times. The CDR3 here is CASSQDQGYGYTF. In DNA form, the CDR3 reads TGTGCCAGCAGCCAAGATCAGGGGTATGGCTACACCTTC. The rearrangement uses TRBV4-2 and TRBJ1-2; the D gene is possibly TRBD1 (6 bases). Trimming left V 0 bases short and J 5 bases short, with 7 bases between. CDR3 size: 13 residues. Looked up from germline, CDR1 is LGHNA and CDR2 is YNFKEQ.

In its sample, this clonotype was seen a few times. This chain joins TRBV3-1 and TRBJ2-3, with 8 positions matching TRBD2. Trimming took 1 base from V and 6 from J; bases not matched to a gene: 6. From germline, CDR1 is LGHDT and CDR2 YNNKEL (reference sequence). The CDR3 sequence is 15 residues long. The CDR3 nucleotides read TGTGCCAGCAGCCAAGTAGGAGCGGGAGCTGATACGCAGTATTTT. Protein: CASSQVGAGADTQYF.

The chain recombines TRBV18 with TRBJ2-7; the D is unclear. Looked up from germline, CDR1 is KGHSH and CDR2 is LQKENI. The ends were cut back, 3 bases at V and 7 bases at J, with 10 bases in the middle. This CDR3 has 12 residues. As DNA, the CDR3 is TGTGCCAGCTCACCCCTCGGTGGGGAGCAGTACTTC. It specifies CASSPLGGEQYF.

This clonotype was seen a few times. This chain uses TRBV4-2 with TRBJ2-4; D possibly uses TRBD1 or TRBD2 (5 bases each). This CDR3 has 14 residues. Germline CDR1 LGHNA, CDR2 YNFKEQ. V lost 6 bases and J lost 0, with 9 bases in between. The CDR3, as DNA: TGTGCCAGCAGGGGGGTGCTAGCCAAAAACATTCAGTACTTC. Translated: CASRGVLAKNIQYF.

This clonotype was picked up a small number of times. The chain is built from TRBV12-3 or TRBV12-4 and TRBJ2-2; TRBD2 agrees at 10 bases. This CDR3 contains 17 residues. The trim removed 6 bases at V and 5 bases at J, leaving 12 bases unmatched. The CDR3, as DNA: TGTGCCAGCAGATCCTATAGCGGGGGGCCGCGGACCGGGGAGCTGTTTTTT. Residues: CASRSYSGGPRTGELFF.

The chain joins TRBV10-1 to TRBJ2-1; perhaps D is TRBD1 or TRBD2 (5 bases each). Germline values: CDR1 WNHNN, CDR2 SYGVQD (reference sequence). V lost 3 bases, J lost 2 bases, and 11 bases lay in between. This CDR3 comprises 15 residues. CDR3 DNA sequence: TGCGCCAGCAGTGACGGGGCCACCACCTACAATGAGCAGTTCTTC. This sequence encodes CASSDGATTYNEQFF.

This clonotype was detected a few times. The chain carries TRBV6-1 and TRBJ2-6; D not resolved. Germline assignment: CDR1 MNHNS and CDR2 SASEGT. Trimming stripped 6 bases from V and 1 base from J, with 16 bases between. This CDR3 spans 17 amino acids. In DNA form, the CDR3 reads TGTGCCAGCAGCCCCGGGCCCCGTTTATCTGGGGCCAACGTCCTGACTTTC. It specifies CASSPGPRLSGANVLTF.